One sample yielded the 2 T cell receptor beta chains listed below, sequenced in a study of shared clonotypes between healthy human individuals (dated by TCRdb to 2020 to 2022). The library was made by the immunoSEQ multiplex PCR assay. This immuneACCESS table, as held by TCRdb, lists in-frame sequences with V and J called but not all clones. Of the missing ones, under half trace to an unresolved V gene in checked studies; the others have no known cause. A total of 400,000 to 500,000 clones appear in this sample, roughly 78% of them only once. The ten largest clones add up to approximately 12% of the sample. Sequences were obtained from PBMCs. These receptors all come from a woman in her forties in good health. Some clones in this sample may be carry-over from other donors' samples.

Concerning this clone: The conserved final phenylalanine or tryptophan is absent from the CDR3, which likely points to a read error. The rearrangement uses TRBV30 and TRBJ1-1; D is unclear. CDR1 and CDR2 (germline): GTSNPN, SVGIG (reference sequence). CDR3 size: 16 residues. The germline V and J ends were trimmed by 0 bases and 1 base, with 15 bases remaining between them. CDR3 sequence: CAWSVPSPSGNTEAFL. Written as DNA, the CDR3 is TGTGCCTGGAGTGTACCGTCCCCTTCGGGGAACACTGAAGCTTTCCTT.

V is TRBV19 and J is TRBJ2-1; D may be TRBD1 (5 bases). V gave up 1 base and J gave up 5 bases, with 12 bases separating them. The CDR3 length is 15 residues. Germline V gene data show CDR1 as LNHDA and CDR2 as SQIVND (reference sequence). The CDR3 DNA reads as TGTGCCAGTAGTATAGTACAGGCCAGGAACAATGAGCAGTTCTTC. Protein: CASSIVQARNNEQFF.